The sequence of this T cell receptor (beta chain) was determined in a study of T cell changes during pregnancy in multiple sclerosis. This clone was seen a single time. Only in-frame clones appear in the TCRdb table, and some are missing; sequencing was by immunoSEQ multiplex PCR. Of 57,000 or so clones listed, roughly 86% are singletons. Between the trimmed V and J ends, which lost 0 bases and 2 bases, there was a span of 8 bases. This CDR3 spans 14 amino acids. Looked up from germline, CDR1 is SQVTM and CDR2 is ANQGSEA. Specimen: peripheral blood, collected in the first trimester of pregnancy. V usage is TRBV29-1 and J usage is TRBJ2-1; TRBD2 might be the D (5 bases). The clonotype originates from a female donor with multiple sclerosis, enrolled in a pregnancy study. DNA for the CDR3: TGCAGCGTTGAAGAAGCGGTAGCCTACAATGAGCAGTTCTTC. As protein: CSVEEAVAYNEQFF.